These T cell receptor beta chains were read from a single sample in a study of T cells expressing NK-cell markers. Reanalyzing the 5' RACE reads, TCRdb keeps one entry per CDR3 protein, without DNA. Here the sample table reports roughly 160,000 distinct CDR3 sequences. The material sequenced was blood T cells: a sorted CD56 or NKG2C T cell subset, CD4+ or CD8+ T cells, or bulk PBMC T cells (not recorded which). The receptor set was obtained from a man between 18 and 69 years old in good health. CDR3s include the opening cysteine and the closing phenylalanine or tryptophan. Each record gives: J gene, V gene, CDR3 protein.

j_gene: TRBJ2-7; v_gene: TRBV3-1; CDR3aa: CASSQENRAYEQYF
j_gene: TRBJ2-1; v_gene: TRBV11-2; CDR3aa: CASSFDSYNEQFF
j_gene: TRBJ1-5; v_gene: TRBV19; CDR3aa: CASSIGSDEYQPQHF
j_gene: TRBJ1-1; v_gene: TRBV5-1; CDR3aa: CASTPQRSGGTEAFF
j_gene: TRBJ2-7; v_gene: TRBV20-1; CDR3aa: CSAVIWTGANHNYEQYF
j_gene: TRBJ2-7; v_gene: TRBV5-6; CDR3aa: CASSDGTAGEQYF
j_gene: TRBJ2-2; v_gene: TRBV5-1; CDR3aa: CASSLTGAGELFF
j_gene: TRBJ1-5; v_gene: TRBV2; CDR3aa: CASSEGRYNQPQHF
j_gene: TRBJ1-5; v_gene: TRBV20-1; CDR3aa: CSARGTGYSNQPQHF
j_gene: TRBJ2-3; v_gene: TRBV6-5; CDR3aa: CASSSGTGSDTQYF
j_gene: TRBJ1-1; v_gene: TRBV6-1; CDR3aa: CASRTGAESDMNTEAFF
j_gene: TRBJ1-5; v_gene: TRBV6-2/TRBV6-3; CDR3aa: CASSLEGYSNQPQHF
j_gene: TRBJ2-1; v_gene: TRBV28; CDR3aa: CASSSRRNSGGRWDNEQFF
j_gene: TRBJ2-7; v_gene: TRBV27; CDR3aa: CASSYDRELDEQYF
j_gene: TRBJ2-1; v_gene: TRBV12-3/TRBV12-4; CDR3aa: CASSLGQWGGEQFF
j_gene: TRBJ2-7; v_gene: TRBV29-1; CDR3aa: CSVVGLAGDEQYF
j_gene: TRBJ2-7; v_gene: TRBV6-4; CDR3aa: CASRPTSAGGEQYF
j_gene: TRBJ2-7; v_gene: TRBV29-1; CDR3aa: CSAGGAGVDEQYF
j_gene: TRBJ2-7; v_gene: TRBV11-2; CDR3aa: CASSLAFSDRGTYEQYF
j_gene: TRBJ2-7; v_gene: TRBV29-1; CDR3aa: CSVEVGTSGGYEQYF
j_gene: TRBJ2-7; v_gene: TRBV10-3; CDR3aa: CAISESEQGDEQYF
j_gene: TRBJ2-7; v_gene: TRBV4-1; CDR3aa: CASSQVVGGTYEQYF
j_gene: TRBJ2-1; v_gene: TRBV13; CDR3aa: CASSLTGTGSSYNEQFF
j_gene: TRBJ2-3; v_gene: TRBV28; CDR3aa: CASSFLAGGTDTQYF
j_gene: TRBJ2-7; v_gene: TRBV11-2; CDR3aa: CASSLDRPRVHEQYF
j_gene: TRBJ2-3; v_gene: TRBV27; CDR3aa: CASSLSRTLAGGDTQYF
j_gene: TRBJ2-3; v_gene: TRBV7-8; CDR3aa: CASTSTVRDTQYF
j_gene: TRBJ2-5; v_gene: TRBV29-1; CDR3aa: CSVATGQETQYF
j_gene: TRBJ1-2; v_gene: TRBV25-1; CDR3aa: CASSETLDREDGYTF
j_gene: TRBJ2-1; v_gene: TRBV6-1; CDR3aa: CASRTGVGGPFNEQFF
j_gene: TRBJ1-1; v_gene: TRBV6-2/TRBV6-3; CDR3aa: CASRATVNTEAFF
j_gene: TRBJ1-3; v_gene: TRBV6-5; CDR3aa: CASSYSQPGNRLAGNTIYF
j_gene: TRBJ1-4; v_gene: TRBV12-3/TRBV12-4; CDR3aa: CASSWQGANEKLFF
j_gene: TRBJ2-7; v_gene: TRBV13; CDR3aa: CASILRDRGDEQYF
j_gene: TRBJ2-5; v_gene: TRBV4-1; CDR3aa: CASSQSAATEETQYF
j_gene: TRBJ1-6; v_gene: TRBV6-1; CDR3aa: CASSGTGVGHSPLHF
j_gene: TRBJ1-4; v_gene: TRBV20-1; CDR3aa: CSARLDSPNEKLFF
j_gene: TRBJ2-1; v_gene: TRBV7-9; CDR3aa: CASSLGGRVSYNEQFF
j_gene: TRBJ1-2; v_gene: TRBV5-1; CDR3aa: CASSLANYGYTF
j_gene: TRBJ2-5; v_gene: TRBV12-3/TRBV12-4; CDR3aa: CASSLREGLAGDLKETQYF